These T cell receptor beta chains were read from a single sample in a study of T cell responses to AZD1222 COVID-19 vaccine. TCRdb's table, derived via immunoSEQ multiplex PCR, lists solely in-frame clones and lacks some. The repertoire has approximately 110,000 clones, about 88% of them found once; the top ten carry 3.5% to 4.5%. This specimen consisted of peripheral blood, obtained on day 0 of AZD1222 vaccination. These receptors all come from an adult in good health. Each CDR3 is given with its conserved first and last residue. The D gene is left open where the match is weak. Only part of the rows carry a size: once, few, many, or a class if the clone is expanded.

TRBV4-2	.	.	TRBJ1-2	CASSQKGEGYYGYTF	TGTGCCAGCAGCCAAAAAGGTGAGGGGTACTATGGCTACACCTTC
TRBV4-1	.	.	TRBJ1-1	CASSPDRPKGMNTEAFF	TGCGCCAGCAGCCCTGACAGACCCAAAGGCATGAACACTGAAGCTTTCTTT
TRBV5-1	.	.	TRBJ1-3	CASSPGGTGNTIYF	TGCGCCAGCAGCCCGGGGGGGACGGGAAACACCATATATTTT
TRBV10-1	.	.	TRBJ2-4	CASGGFRYF	TGCGCCAGCGGGGGGTTTCGGTACTTC
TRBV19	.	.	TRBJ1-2	CASSEPRGTNYGYTF	TGTGCCAGTAGTGAACCGCGGGGGACAAACTATGGCTACACCTTC
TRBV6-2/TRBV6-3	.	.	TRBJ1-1	CASSQTRMNTEAFF	TGTGCCAGCAGTCAGACACGAATGAACACTGAAGCTTTCTTT
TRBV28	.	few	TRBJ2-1	CASSSGGQYNEQFF	TGTGCCAGCAGTTCCGGTGGACAGTACAATGAGCAGTTCTTC
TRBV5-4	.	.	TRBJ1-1	CASSFAGRTYGMNTEAFF	TGTGCCAGCAGCTTCGCGGGACGGACTTACGGGATGAACACTGAAGCTTTCTTT
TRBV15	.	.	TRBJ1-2	CATSRGSGDGYTF	TGTGCCACCAGCAGAGGGAGCGGGGATGGCTACACCTTC
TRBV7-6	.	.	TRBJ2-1	CASSLRSTGPGHNEQFF	TGTGCCAGCAGCTTAAGGTCCACGGGTCCAGGGCACAATGAGCAGTTCTTC
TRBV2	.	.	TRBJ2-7	CASSSYYEQYF	TGTGCCAGCAGTTCTTACTACGAGCAGTACTTC
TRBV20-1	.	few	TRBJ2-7	CSASLSSGGLYEQYF	TGCAGTGCTAGTCTTTCTTCCGGGGGCTTATACGAGCAGTACTTC
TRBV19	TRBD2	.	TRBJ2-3	CASTYGLAGGTDTQYF	TGTGCCAGCACCTATGGACTAGCGGGAGGAACAGATACGCAGTATTTT
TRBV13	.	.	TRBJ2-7	CASTGINSYEQYF	TGTGCCAGCACCGGCATCAACAGTTACGAGCAGTACTTC
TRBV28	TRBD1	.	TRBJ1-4	CASREQGGTNEKLFF	TGTGCCAGCAGGGAACAGGGGGGGACTAATGAAAAACTGTTTTTT
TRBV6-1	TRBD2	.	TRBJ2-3	CASSELQASGGAKTQYF	TGTGCCAGCAGTGAACTACAGGCTAGCGGGGGGGCCAAGACGCAGTATTTT
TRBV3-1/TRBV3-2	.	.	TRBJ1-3	CASRNATECGSGNTIYF	TGTGCCAGCAGAAACGCGACGGAGTGCGGCTCTGGAAACACCATATATTTT
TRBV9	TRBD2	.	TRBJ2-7	CASSGGGSGASSEQYF	TGTGCCAGCAGCGGCGGGGGAAGCGGGGCTTCGAGTGAGCAGTACTTC
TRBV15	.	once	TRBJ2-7	CATSRVGSTYEQYF	TGTGCCACCAGCAGAGTGGGGTCCACCTACGAGCAGTACTTC
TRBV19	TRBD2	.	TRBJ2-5	CASSIGGGAMETQYF	TGTGCCAGTAGTATAGGCGGGGGGGCTATGGAGACCCAGTACTTC
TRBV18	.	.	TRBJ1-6	CASSPTQTNSPLHF	TGTGCCAGCTCACCAACTCAGACAAATTCACCCCTCCACTTT
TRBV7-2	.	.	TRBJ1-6	CASSSQGAGNSPLHF	TGTGCCAGCAGCTCCCAGGGCGCAGGGAATTCACCCCTCCACTTT
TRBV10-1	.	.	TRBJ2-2	CASSEGQNTGELFF	TGCGCCAGCAGTGAAGGGCAGAACACCGGGGAGCTGTTTTTT
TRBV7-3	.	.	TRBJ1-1	CASSYTLSNTEAFF	TGTGCCAGCAGCTATACTCTGTCGAACACTGAAGCTTTCTTT
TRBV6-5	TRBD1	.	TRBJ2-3	CASRIPGQGADTQYF	TGTGCCAGCAGAATCCCGGGACAGGGGGCAGATACGCAGTATTTT
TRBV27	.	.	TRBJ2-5	CASSLRRSQTQYF	TGTGCCAGCAGTTTAAGGAGAAGCCAGACCCAGTACTTC
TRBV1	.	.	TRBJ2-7	CTSSQEVLAGVGEQYF	TGCACCAGCAGCCAAGAGGTCCTAGCGGGAGTGGGGGAGCAGTACTTC
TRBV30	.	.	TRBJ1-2	CAWSSPYGYTF	TGTGCCTGGAGTTCCCCCTATGGCTACACCTTC
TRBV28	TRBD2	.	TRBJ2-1	CASSVSAGGPNEQFF	TGTGCCAGCTCAGTTTCGGCGGGAGGGCCCAATGAGCAGTTCTTC
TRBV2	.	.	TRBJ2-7	CASSAGLTSYEQYF	TGTGCCAGCAGTGCGGGACTCACATCCTACGAGCAGTACTTC
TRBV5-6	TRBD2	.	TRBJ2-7	CASRDLAGGPHEQYF	TGTGCCAGCAGGGATCTAGCGGGGGGGCCCCACGAGCAGTACTTC
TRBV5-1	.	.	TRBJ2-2	CASSQQVGGGELFF	TGCGCCAGCAGCCAACAGGTGGGCGGAGGGGAGCTGTTTTTT
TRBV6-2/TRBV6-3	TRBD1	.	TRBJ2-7	CASSRLQGSEQYF	TGTGCCAGCAGTCGCCTACAGGGGAGCGAGCAGTACTTC
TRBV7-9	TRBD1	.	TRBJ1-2	CASSIHRGSGYTF	TGTGCCAGCAGCATCCACAGGGGGTCAGGCTACACCTTC
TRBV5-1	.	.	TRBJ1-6	CASSLADRDNSPLHF	TGCGCCAGCAGCCTGGCGGACAGAGATAATTCACCCCTCCACTTT
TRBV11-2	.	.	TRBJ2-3	CASSLDRGPPDTQYF	TGTGCCAGCAGCTTAGATCGAGGGCCGCCGGATACGCAGTATTTT
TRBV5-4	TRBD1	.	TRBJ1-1	CASSPHGRAGGWNTEAFF	TGTGCCAGCAGCCCCCACGGTCGGGCAGGGGGCTGGAACACTGAAGCTTTCTTT
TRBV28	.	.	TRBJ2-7	CASSLLFRASSYEQYF	TGTGCCAGCAGTTTATTGTTTAGGGCAAGCTCCTACGAGCAGTACTTC
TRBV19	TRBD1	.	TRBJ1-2	CASSMGTGKGEREGYTF	TGTGCCAGTAGTATGGGGACAGGAAAGGGTGAGCGGGAAGGCTACACCTTC
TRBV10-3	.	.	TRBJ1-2	CAISDRESNYGYTF	TGTGCCATCAGTGATAGGGAGTCCAACTATGGCTACACCTTC